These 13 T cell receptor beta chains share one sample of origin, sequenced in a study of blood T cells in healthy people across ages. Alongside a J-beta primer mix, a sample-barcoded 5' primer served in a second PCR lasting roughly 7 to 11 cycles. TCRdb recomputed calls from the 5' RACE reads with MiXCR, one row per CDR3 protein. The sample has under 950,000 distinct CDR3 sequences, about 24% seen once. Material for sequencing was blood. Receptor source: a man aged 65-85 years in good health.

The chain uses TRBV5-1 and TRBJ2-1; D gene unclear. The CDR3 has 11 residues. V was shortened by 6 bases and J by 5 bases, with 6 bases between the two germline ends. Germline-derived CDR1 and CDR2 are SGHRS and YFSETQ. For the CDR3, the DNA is TGCGCCAGCACAGACCACAATGAGCAGTTCTTC. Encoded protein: CASTDHNEQFF.

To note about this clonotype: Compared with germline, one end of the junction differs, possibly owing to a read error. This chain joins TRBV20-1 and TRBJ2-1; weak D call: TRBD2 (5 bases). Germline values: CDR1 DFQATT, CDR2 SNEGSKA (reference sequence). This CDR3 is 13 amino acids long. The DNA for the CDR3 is TGCAGTGCTCCTGGAAGGGAGACCTACGAGCGGTACTTC. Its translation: CSAPGRETYERYF.

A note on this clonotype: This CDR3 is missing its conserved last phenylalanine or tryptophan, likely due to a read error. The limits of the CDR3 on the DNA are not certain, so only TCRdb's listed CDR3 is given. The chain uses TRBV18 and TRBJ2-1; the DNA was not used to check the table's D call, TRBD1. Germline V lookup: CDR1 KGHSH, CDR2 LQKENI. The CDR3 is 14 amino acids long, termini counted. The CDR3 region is CASSPGTGGANQHV.

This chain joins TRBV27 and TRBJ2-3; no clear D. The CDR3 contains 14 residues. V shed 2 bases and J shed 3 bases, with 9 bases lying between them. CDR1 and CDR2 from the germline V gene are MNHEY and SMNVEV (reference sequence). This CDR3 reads CASSLNFPTDTQYF. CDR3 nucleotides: TGTGCCAGCAGTTTAAACTTTCCAACAGATACGCAGTATTTT.

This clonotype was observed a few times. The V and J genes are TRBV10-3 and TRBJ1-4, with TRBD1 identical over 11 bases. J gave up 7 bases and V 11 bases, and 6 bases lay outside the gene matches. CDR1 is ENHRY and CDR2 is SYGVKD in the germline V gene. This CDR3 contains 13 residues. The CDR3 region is CAVAGTGGEKLFF. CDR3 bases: TGTGCCGTAGCCGGGACAGGGGGTGAAAAACTGTTTTTT.

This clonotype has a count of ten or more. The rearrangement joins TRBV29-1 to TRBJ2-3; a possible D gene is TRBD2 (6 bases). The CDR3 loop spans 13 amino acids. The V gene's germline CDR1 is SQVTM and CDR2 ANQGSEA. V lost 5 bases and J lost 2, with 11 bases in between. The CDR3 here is CSVPGLYTDTQYF. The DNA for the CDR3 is TGCAGCGTTCCGGGACTTTACACAGATACGCAGTATTTT.

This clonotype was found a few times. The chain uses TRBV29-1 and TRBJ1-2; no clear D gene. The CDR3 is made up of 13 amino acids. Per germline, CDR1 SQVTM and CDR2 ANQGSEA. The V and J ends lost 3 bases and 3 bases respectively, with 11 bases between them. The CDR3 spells CSVETTGYYGYTF. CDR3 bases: TGCAGCGTTGAGACAACGGGCTACTATGGCTACACCTTC.

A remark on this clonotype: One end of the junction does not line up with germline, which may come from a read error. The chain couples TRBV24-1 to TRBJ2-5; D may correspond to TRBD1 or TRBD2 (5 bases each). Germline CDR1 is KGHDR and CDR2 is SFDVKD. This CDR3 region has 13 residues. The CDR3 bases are TGTGCCCCCAGTGGGGGAAATCGCGAGACCCAGTACTTC. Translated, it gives CAPSGGNRETQYF.

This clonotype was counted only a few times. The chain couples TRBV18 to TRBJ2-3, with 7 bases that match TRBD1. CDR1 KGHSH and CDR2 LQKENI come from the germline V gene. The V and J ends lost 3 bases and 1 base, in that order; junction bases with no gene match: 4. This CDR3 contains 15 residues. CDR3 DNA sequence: TGTGCCAGCTCACCGTTTGACAGGGGCACAGATACGCAGTATTTT. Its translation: CASSPFDRGTDTQYF.

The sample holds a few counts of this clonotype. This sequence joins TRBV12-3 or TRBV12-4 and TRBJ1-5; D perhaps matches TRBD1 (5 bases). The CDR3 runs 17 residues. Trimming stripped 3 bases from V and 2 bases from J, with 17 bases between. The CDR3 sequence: CASSLGIVSTGNQPQHF. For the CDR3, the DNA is TGTGCCAGCAGTTTGGGAATCGTTTCGACAGGCAATCAGCCCCAGCATTTT.

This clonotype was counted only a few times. The chain's CDR3 is CASSETLGTSTDTQYF. Here the CDR3 DNA reads TGTGCCAGTAGCGAAACACTCGGGACCTCAACAGATACGCAGTATTTT. The chain joins TRBV19 to TRBJ2-3; the D gene could be TRBD1 or TRBD2 (5 bases each). The length of the CDR3 is 16 residues. Trimming removed 6 bases at V and 3 bases at J, with 19 bases between. CDR1 is LNHDA and CDR2 is SQIVND in the germline V gene (reference sequence). Drawing the rest from reference TRBV19 and TRBJ2-3, the complete variable domain is DGGITQSPKYLFRKEGQNVTLSCEQNLNHDAMYWYRQDPGQGLRLIYYSQIVNDFQKGDIAEGYSVSREKKESFPLTVTSAQKNPTAFYLCASSETLGTSTDTQYFGPGTRLTVL.

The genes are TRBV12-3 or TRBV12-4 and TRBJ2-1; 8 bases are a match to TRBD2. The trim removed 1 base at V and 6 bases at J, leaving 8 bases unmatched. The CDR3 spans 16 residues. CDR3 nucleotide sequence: TGTGCCAGCAGTTTAGGGAGTAGCGGGATGGGCAATGAGCAGTTCTTC. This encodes CASSLGSSGMGNEQFF.

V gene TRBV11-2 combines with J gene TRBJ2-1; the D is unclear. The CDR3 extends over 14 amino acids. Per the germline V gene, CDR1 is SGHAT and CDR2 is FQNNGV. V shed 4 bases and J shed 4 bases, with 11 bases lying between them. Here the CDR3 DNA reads TGTGCCAGCAGCTCCCTACGTGAGTACAATGAGCAGTTCTTC. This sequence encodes CASSSLREYNEQFF.